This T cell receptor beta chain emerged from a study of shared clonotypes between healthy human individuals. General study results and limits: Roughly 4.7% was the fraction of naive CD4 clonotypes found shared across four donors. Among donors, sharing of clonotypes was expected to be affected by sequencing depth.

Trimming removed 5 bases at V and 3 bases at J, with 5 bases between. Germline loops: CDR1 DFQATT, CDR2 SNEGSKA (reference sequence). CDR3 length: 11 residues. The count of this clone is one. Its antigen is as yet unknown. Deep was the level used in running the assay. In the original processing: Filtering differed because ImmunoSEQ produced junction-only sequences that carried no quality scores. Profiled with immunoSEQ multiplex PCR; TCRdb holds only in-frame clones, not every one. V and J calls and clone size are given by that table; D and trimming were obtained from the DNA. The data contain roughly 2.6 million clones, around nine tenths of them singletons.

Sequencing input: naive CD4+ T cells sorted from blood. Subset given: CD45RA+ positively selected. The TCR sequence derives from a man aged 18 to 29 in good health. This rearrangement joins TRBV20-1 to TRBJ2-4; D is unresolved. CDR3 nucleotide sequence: TGCAGTGCTCCATTCAAAAACATTCAGTACTTC. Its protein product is CSAPFKNIQYF.